This T cell receptor (beta chain) was obtained from a study of blood T cells in healthy people across ages (dated by TCRdb to the mid-2010s). About the study as a whole: In model experiments, template switching captured roughly one uniquely barcoded TCR beta cDNA molecule for every two T cells. To avoid experimental bias, donors of different ages were distributed randomly across sequencing lanes. To track age-related changes in TCR beta repertoire diversity, the study relied on deep sequencing normalized with unique cDNA molecular identifiers. Using the same blood draw, the study looked at two additional independent replicas of 1 million unique cDNA reads for two donors, one aged 18 to 30 and the other aged 80 or older. Four age groups were formed from the donors: young (average approximately 15 years), middle-aged (approximately 40), aged (under 70) and long-lived (about 75).

The receptor library was made with 5' RACE. A second PCR of about 6 to 11 cycles was performed with a sample-barcoded 5' primer and a J-beta primer mix. A template-switch 5' adaptor carrying 12 random nucleotides introduced a unique molecular identifier onto each TCR beta cDNA molecule. Each sample yielded at least 2.5 million CDR3-containing paired-end reads. All of the RNA was converted into first-strand cDNA using the Mint cDNA synthesis kit, with a TRBC-specific oligonucleotide serving as the primer. Following uracil-DNA glycosylase treatment, all cDNA underwent a first 18-cycle PCR with the universal primers M1SS and BC2_uni_R. The published analysis was carried out like this. For normalization, 1 million high-quality reads were randomly selected from each sample, with every read carrying a distinct molecular identifier. Reads sharing molecular identifiers were discarded rather than binned into consensus sequences. MiTCR, run with a Q25 quality threshold and the strictest error-elimination algorithm, handled CDR3 identification, clonotype clustering and error correction. A nonparametric unseen species model using Euler transformation provided a lower-bound estimate of total TCR beta diversity. TCRdb passed the public sequencing reads through fastp at Q25 and MiXCR, retaining productive beta sequences. Rows are combined by CDR3 protein, so each entry shows the most common genes and DNA. TCRdb, rather than the study authors, made the V and J calls. In all, the sample holds over 1,500,000 distinct CDR3 sequences, and 30% to 40% of those were seen once. The top ten clones comprise 23% of the sample.

Notes on this clonotype: What this receptor recognizes is not known. The input lacks base qualities; no much larger clone sits a single base away.

The roughly 39 donors, aged 6 to 90 years, were systemically healthy Caucasian individuals from Russia. Each donor gave ten milliliters of peripheral blood, drawn into EDTA-treated Vacutainer tubes. PBMCs were isolated by Ficoll-Paque density-gradient centrifugation, with at least 6 million obtained per sample. Total RNA was extracted from PBMCs with Trizol reagent, with at least 6 micrograms obtained per sample. For every donor, an aliquot of PBMCs went through flow cytometry to measure the percentages of naive CD45RAhigh/CD27high T cells. Overall study outcomes, separate from this receptor: Total diversity estimates from one million sequenced T cells were considered lower bounds and underestimates. As age increased, observed TCR beta diversity per million T cells dropped in a roughly linear way, and a significant reduction was already evident by age approximately 40. Donor CMV infection status was unknown, potentially confounding age-related changes in expanded clonotypes. Compared with the aged group, the long-lived group had more naive CD4+ T cells, fewer expanded clones and increased TCR diversity, suggesting age selection. Because profiling used bulk unsorted PBMCs, naive and antigen-experienced compartments could not be compared conclusively. There was a strong correlation between observed TCR beta diversity and the percentage of naive T cells measured by flow cytometry.

This receptor was identified in a human donor in good health. Sequencing was carried out using blood.

The DNA is TGTGCCAGCTTAAAACCCGGGGAAAGGGTAGAAGGCTACACCTTC. It specifies CASLKPGERVEGYTF. The rearrangement joined TRBV6-6 to TRBJ1-2; a confident D gene designation cannot be given. The CDR1 and CDR2 encoded by the germline V gene (reference sequence) are MNHNY and SVGAGI. There are 15 amino acids in the CDR3, from cysteine to phenylalanine inclusive. The read is trimmed to its CDR3 DNA, 45 bases read in frame from base 1. The junction shows trimming of 8 bases on V and 8 bases on J, plus 24 bases between the germline ends.